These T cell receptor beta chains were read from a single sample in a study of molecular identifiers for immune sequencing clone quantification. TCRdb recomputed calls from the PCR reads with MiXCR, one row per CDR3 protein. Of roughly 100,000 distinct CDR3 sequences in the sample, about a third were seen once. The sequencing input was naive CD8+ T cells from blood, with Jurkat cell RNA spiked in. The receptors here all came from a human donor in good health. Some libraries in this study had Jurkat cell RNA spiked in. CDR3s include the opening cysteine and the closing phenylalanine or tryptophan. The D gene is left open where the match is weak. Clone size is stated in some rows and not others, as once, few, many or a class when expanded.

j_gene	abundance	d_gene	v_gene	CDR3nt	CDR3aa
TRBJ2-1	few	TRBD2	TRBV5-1	TGCGCCAGCAGCCCTCTAGCGGGGGGTTTGAGAAATGAGCAGTTCTTC	CASSPLAGGLRNEQFF
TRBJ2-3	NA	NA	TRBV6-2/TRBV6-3	TGTGCCAGCAGATACGTCCGAGGGGCCTCAGATACGCAGTATTTT	CASRYVRGASDTQYF
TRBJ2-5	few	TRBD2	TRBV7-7	TGTGCCAGCAGCTCGGGACTAGCGGGAGGGCCAGAGACCCAGTACTTC	CASSSGLAGGPETQYF
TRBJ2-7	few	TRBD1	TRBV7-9	TGTGCCAGCAGCCCGACAGGGTTCTCCGAGCAGTACTTC	CASSPTGFSEQYF
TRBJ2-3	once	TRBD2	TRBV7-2	TGTGCCAGCACCTTTCCCCTTAGCGGGGGCGTCTCAGATACGCAGTATTTT	CASTFPLSGGVSDTQYF
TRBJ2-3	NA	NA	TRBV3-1	TGTGCCAGCAGCCAAGATGTTCGTTTGGGCAGGGAAGATACGCAGTATTTT	CASSQDVRLGREDTQYF
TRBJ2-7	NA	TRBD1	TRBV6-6	TGTGCCAGCGAACAGGGGGCTCCATACGAGCAGTACTTC	CASEQGAPYEQYF
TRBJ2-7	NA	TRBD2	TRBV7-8	TGTGCCAGCGCCCTCCTTCTAGCGGGAGGGTTCGACGAGCAGTACTTC	CASALLLAGGFDEQYF
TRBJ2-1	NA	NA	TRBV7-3	TGTGCCAGCAGCTTAACAGGGGCTGGGCAGTTCTTC	CASSLTGAGQFF
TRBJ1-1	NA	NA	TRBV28	TGTGCCAGCGGAACCGTAGAACAGGTCGGGTACACTGAAGCTTTCTTT	CASGTVEQVGYTEAFF
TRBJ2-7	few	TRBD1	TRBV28	TGTGCCAGCCTATCCCGGCAGACAGGGATAATACACGAGCAGTACTTC	CASLSRQTGIIHEQYF
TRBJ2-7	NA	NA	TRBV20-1	TGCAGTGCTAGAGACCGGGACGGAACACGGTACTTC	CSARDRDGTRYF
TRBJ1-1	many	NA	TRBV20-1	TGCAGTGCCGGCTGGAAAGTGAACACTGAAGCTTTCTTT	CSAGWKVNTEAFF
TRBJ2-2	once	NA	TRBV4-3	TGCGCCAGCAGCCACACGACCTCCACCGGGGAGCTGTTTTTT	CASSHTTSTGELFF
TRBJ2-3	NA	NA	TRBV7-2	TGTGCCAGCAGCTCCCTGGGCACAGAAACGCAGAATTTT	CASSSLGTETQNF
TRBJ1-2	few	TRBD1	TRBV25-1	TGTGCCAGCAGTCCCTGGGAGGGGGCGGATGGCTACACCTTC	CASSPWEGADGYTF
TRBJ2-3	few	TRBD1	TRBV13	TGTGCCAGCAGCGAAGGGACAGGGGGCGCAGATACGCAGTATTTT	CASSEGTGGADTQYF
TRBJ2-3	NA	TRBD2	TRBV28	TGTGCCAGCAGTTTATCACTAGCGGGGGCAGATACGCAGTATTTT	CASSLSLAGADTQYF
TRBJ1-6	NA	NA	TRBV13	TGTGCCAGCAGCTTCAATTCGGCGAATTCACCCCTCCACTTT	CASSFNSANSPLHF
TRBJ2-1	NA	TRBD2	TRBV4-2	TGTGCCAGCAGCCAAGAGAGAGGGAGGGCCGAATTCTATGAGCAGTTCTTC	CASSQERGRAEFYEQFF
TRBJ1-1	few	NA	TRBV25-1	TGTGCCAGCAGCGAACAGGTCAACACTGAAGCTTTCTTT	CASSEQVNTEAFF
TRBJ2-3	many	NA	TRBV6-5	TGTGCCAGCAGTTACTCAGGGGATACGCAGTATTTT	CASSYSGDTQYF
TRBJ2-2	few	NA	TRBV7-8	TGTGCCAGCAGCTTATTAGCTGCGAACACCGGGGAGCTGTTTTTT	CASSLLAANTGELFF
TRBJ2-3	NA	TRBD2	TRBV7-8	TGTGCCAGCAGCTTGGGCTGGCGGGAGCCGGCAGATACGCAGTATTTT	CASSLGWREPADTQYF
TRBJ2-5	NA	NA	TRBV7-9	TGTGCCAGCAGTTACGGGACACCAGAGGGGACCCAGTACTTC	CASSYGTPEGTQYF
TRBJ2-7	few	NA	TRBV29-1	TGCAGCGTTGTGGGAACGAGCTCCTACGAGCAGTACTTC	CSVVGTSSYEQYF
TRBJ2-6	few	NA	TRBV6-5	TGTGCCAGCAGCCCCGTGGGCCGATTCGCTTACTCTGGGGCCAACGTCCTGACTTTC	CASSPVGRFAYSGANVLTF
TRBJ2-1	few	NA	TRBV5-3	TGTGCCAGCTCTCGGGACCGGGGGAACTATGCTGAGCAGTTCTTC	CASSRDRGNYAEQFF
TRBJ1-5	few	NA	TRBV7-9	TGTGCCAGCAGCTCCCGGGACAATCAGCCCCAGCATTTT	CASSSRDNQPQHF
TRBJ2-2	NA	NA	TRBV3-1	TGTGCCAGCCAGGGGTTACCCGGGGAGCTGTTTTTT	CASQGLPGELFF
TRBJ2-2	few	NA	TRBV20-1	TGCAGTGTAGCCATTAGCGGCACGAACACCGGGGAGCTGTTTTTT	CSVAISGTNTGELFF
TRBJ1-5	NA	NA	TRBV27	TGTGCCCCCGATGGGGCAGACCACCCAGCCAGCAATCAGCCCCAGCAATTT	CAPDGADHPASNQPQQF
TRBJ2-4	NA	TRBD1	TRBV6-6	TGTGCCAGCAGTTACCGACAGGGATTAGCCAAAGACATTCAGTACTTC	CASSYRQGLAKDIQYF
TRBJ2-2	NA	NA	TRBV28	TGTGCCAGCAGTCTACCCAAAGGAGGGTCTAGGTCTTATTCCGGGGAGCTGTTTTTT	CASSLPKGGSRSYSGELFF
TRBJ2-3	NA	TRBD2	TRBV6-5	TGTGCCAGCAGTATACCGAGGGGGCTAGCGGGACCCACAGATACGCAGTATTTT	CASSIPRGLAGPTDTQYF
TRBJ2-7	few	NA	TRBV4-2	TGTGCCAGCAGCCTTCAGCCCCCAGGGGGAGGGGACGAGCAGTACTTC	CASSLQPPGGGDEQYF
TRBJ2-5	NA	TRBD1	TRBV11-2	TGTGCCAGCAGCTTAGATCTCCAGGGGGCGCGAGTACGAGAGACCCAGTACTTC	CASSLDLQGARVRETQYF
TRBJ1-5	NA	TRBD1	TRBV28	TGTGCCAGCAGCTCGGGACAGAGCAATCAGCCCCAGCATTTT	CASSSGQSNQPQHF
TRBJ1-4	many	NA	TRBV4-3	TGCGCCAGCAGCCAAGAGGCAGGGTGGGAAAAACTGTTTTTT	CASSQEAGWEKLFF
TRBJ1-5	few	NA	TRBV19	TGTGCCAGTAGTATACAGGGAACTCCCCATCAGCCCCAGCATTTT	CASSIQGTPHQPQHF
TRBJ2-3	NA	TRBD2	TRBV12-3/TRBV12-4	TGTGCCACGGTCTGGGGACTAGAGGGCACGCAGTATTTT	CATVWGLEGTQYF
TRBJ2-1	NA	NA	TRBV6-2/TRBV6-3	TGTGCCAGCAGTTACTCCCTGGGCGAGCAGTTCTTC	CASSYSLGEQFF
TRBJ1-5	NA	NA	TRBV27	TGTGCCAGCAGTCCCCTTGGTCATCAGCCCCAGCATTTT	CASSPLGHQPQHF
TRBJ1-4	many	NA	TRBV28	TGTGCCAGCAGTCCCCAGACAGCAACTAATGAAAAACTGTTTTTT	CASSPQTATNEKLFF
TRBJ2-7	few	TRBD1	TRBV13	TGTGCCAGCAGTACGCCGGGACAGGGGATTTGGGAGCAGTACTTC	CASSTPGQGIWEQYF
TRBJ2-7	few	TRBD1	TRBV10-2	TGCGCCAGCAGCGACAGGGGGCGAGGATACGAGCAGTACTTC	CASSDRGRGYEQYF
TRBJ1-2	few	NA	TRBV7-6	TGTGCCAGCAGCCAACAGAGTAACTATGGCTACACCTTC	CASSQQSNYGYTF
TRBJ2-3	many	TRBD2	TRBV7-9	TGTGCCAGCAGCCGTACTAGCGGGAGCACAGATACGCAGTATTTT	CASSRTSGSTDTQYF
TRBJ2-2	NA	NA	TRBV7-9	TGTGCCAGCAGCTTAAGGGTCCGGGGCAACTTCACCGGGGAGCTGTTTTTT	CASSLRVRGNFTGELFF
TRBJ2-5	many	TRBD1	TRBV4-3	TGCGCCAGCCAGGGGGTAGAAGAGACCCAGTACTTC	CASQGVEETQYF
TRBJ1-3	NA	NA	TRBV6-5	TGTGCCAGCAGTTACTCGGACCACTCTGGAAACACCATATATTTT	CASSYSDHSGNTIYF
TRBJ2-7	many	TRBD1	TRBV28	TGTGCCAGCAGCCCCCCGGGACAGGGTAATTGGGAGCAGTACTTC	CASSPPGQGNWEQYF
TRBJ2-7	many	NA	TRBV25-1	TGTGCCAGCAGTGAAAATGGGCGAGCGAGGAACGAGCAGTACTTC	CASSENGRARNEQYF